The 18 T cell receptor beta chains listed next were all sequenced from one sample in a study of PD-L1 blockade in urothelial cancer. TCRdb's table, derived via immunoSEQ multiplex PCR, lists solely in-frame clones and lacks some. The top ten hold just under 25% of the sample, which has some 40,000 clones, roughly 84% seen once. The time point denotes: pretreatment peripheral blood. This material consisted of PBMCs, taken around atezolizumab (anti-PD-L1) treatment. Source of these receptors: a donor at least 40 years old with urothelial cancer.

This chain joins TRBV6-1 and TRBJ2-2; D unresolved. This CDR3 comprises 11 residues. Trimming removed 6 bases at V and 7 bases at J, with 6 bases between. Germline assignment: CDR1 MNHNS and CDR2 SASEGT. CDR3 DNA: TGTGCCAGCAGAGGCGGCGGGGAGCTGTTTTTT. This codes for CASRGGGELFF.

The rearrangement joins TRBV18 to TRBJ2-5, with D maybe TRBD2 (6 bases). Trimming shortened V by 0 bases and J by 3 bases, and 20 bases separated the two germline ends. The CDR3 consists of 18 residues. CDR1 and CDR2 (germline): KGHSH, LQKENI. Here the CDR3 reads CASSPPAGRVAAKETQYF. The CDR3 DNA reads TGTGCCAGCTCACCACCCGCGGGGAGAGTAGCCGCTAAAGAGACCCAGTACTTC.

This chain connects TRBV5-4 to TRBJ2-5; TRBD2 matches 7 bases. CDR3 size: 14 residues. The V gene's germline CDR1 is SGHNT and CDR2 YYREEE (reference sequence). With 1 base clipped from V and 9 bases from J, the junction kept 9 bases outside the gene matches. For the CDR3, the DNA is TGTGCCAGCAGCTTGTTTAGCGGCGGGGGTGCCCAGTACTTC. This encodes CASSLFSGGGAQYF.

This sequence joins TRBV10-3 and TRBJ1-3; 12 bases are shared with TRBD1. Germline assignment: CDR1 ENHRY and CDR2 SYGVKD. The J segment lost 8 bases and the V segment lost 6 bases, leaving 2 bases of the junction unmatched. The CDR3 loop spans 13 amino acids. Here the CDR3 reads CAIRGQGADTIYF. In DNA form, the CDR3 reads TGTGCCATCAGGGGACAGGGGGCGGACACCATATATTTT.

This chain joins TRBV13 and TRBJ2-7, with 10 bases lining up with TRBD1. Germline V gene lookup returns CDR1 PRHDT and CDR2 FYEKMQ (reference sequence). The CDR3 totals 13 residues. V was clipped by 7 bases and J by 7 bases; unmatched bases: 7. CDR3 in amino acids: CASKRQGAGEQYF. The CDR3 DNA reads as TGTGCCAGCAAACGACAGGGGGCGGGTGAGCAGTACTTC.

The V call is TRBV12-2, the J call TRBJ2-5; the table names TRBD1, a call not compared with the DNA. TRBV12-2 is designated a pseudogene. This CDR3 region has 15 residues. The CDR3 bases are TGTGCAAGTCGCTCCAGGGGTAGTGGTTGGGAGACCCAGTACTTC. Translating it yields CASRSRGSGWETQYF.

The chain joins TRBV19 to TRBJ2-3, with 7 bases matching TRBD1. This CDR3 is built from 14 residues. Trimming removed 6 bases from V and 6 bases from J; junction bases left unmatched: 9. Germline CDR1 LNHDA, CDR2 SQIVND (reference sequence). The DNA of the CDR3 is TGTGCCAGTAGGAAACAGGGGCGGCAGGATACGCAGTATTTT. It yields the protein CASRKQGRQDTQYF.

The genes are TRBV28 and TRBJ1-5, with 9 bases matching TRBD1. V gave up 3 bases and J gave up 7 bases; unmatched junction bases: 4. Germline V lookup: CDR1 MDHEN, CDR2 SYDVKM. The CDR3 has 14 residues. The CDR3 nucleotides are TGTGCCAGCAGTTTCGGGGGGACAGGGCAGCCCCAGCATTTT. Its protein product is CASSFGGTGQPQHF.

The rearrangement links TRBV18 to TRBJ1-5; 9 positions agree with TRBD1. The CDR3 is made up of 15 amino acids. Germline lookup yields CDR1 KGHSH and CDR2 LQKENI. J gave up 0 bases and V 5 bases, and 2 bases lay outside the gene matches. CDR3 loop: CASSRDRDSNQPQHF. CDR3 DNA sequence: TGTGCCAGCTCAAGGGACAGGGATAGCAATCAGCCCCAGCATTTT.

This rearrangement joins TRBV19 to TRBJ1-1; possible D gene TRBD1, 5 bases. V gave up 4 bases and J gave up 7 bases, with 7 bases separating them. Germline assignment: CDR1 LNHDA and CDR2 SQIVND (reference sequence). The CDR3 runs 11 residues. CDR3 DNA sequence: TGTGCCAGTAGTAAGGGGCATGAAGCTTTCTTT. Residues: CASSKGHEAFF. The whole variable domain, remainder taken from reference TRBV19 and TRBJ1-1, is DGGITQSPKYLFRKEGQNVTLSCEQNLNHDAMYWYRQDPGQGLRLIYYSQIVNDFQKGDIAEGYSVSREKKESFPLTVTSAQKNPTAFYLCASSKGHEAFFGQGTRLTVV.

The chain couples TRBV30 to TRBJ1-1, with TRBD1 matching over 8 bases. Germline CDR1 is GTSNPN and CDR2 is SVGIG (reference sequence). The CDR3 totals 15 residues. Trimming at V came to 3 bases and at J to 5 bases, leaving 11 bases not matched to a gene. CDR3 sequence (DNA): TGTGCCTGGAGCCCCCAGGGGGCGCGACGGACTGAAGCTTTCTTT. This translates into CAWSPQGARRTEAFF. Using reference TRBV30 and TRBJ1-1 for the parts outside the CDR3, the full variable domain is SQTIHQWPATLVQPVGSPLSLECTVEGTSNPNLYWYRQAAGRGLQLLFYSVGIGQISSEVPQNLSASRPQDRQFILSSKKLLLSDSGFYLCAWSPQGARRTEAFFGQGTRLTVV.

The CDR3 reads CASSWGAYEQYF. The CDR3 DNA is TGTGCCAGCAGCTGGGGGGCCTACGAGCAGTACTTC. The gene calls are TRBV5-6 and TRBJ2-7; a weak D match, TRBD2 (6 bases). The CDR3 is 12 residues long. V was trimmed by 3 bases and J by 2 bases, leaving 6 bases between them. Germline V CDR1 and CDR2: SGHDT, YYEEEE.

In DNA form, the CDR3 reads TGTGCCAGCATGGGAGGCAGGGAAGAGACCCAGTACTTC. Its protein product is CASMGGREETQYF. This sequence joins TRBV7-8 and TRBJ2-5, with D perhaps matching TRBD2 (6 bases). The germline V and J ends were trimmed by 7 bases and 3 bases, with 12 bases remaining between them. The CDR3 is 13 amino acids. In germline, CDR1 is SGHVS, CDR2 FQNEAQ.

The chain has TRBV19 and TRBJ2-2, with a tentative D call TRBD2 (6 bases). This CDR3 region has 15 residues. Trimming left V 9 bases short and J 4 bases short, with 18 bases between. Germline CDR1 is LNHDA and CDR2 is SQIVND (reference sequence). The CDR3 is CASAPPGTFTGELFF. The CDR3 coding sequence is TGTGCCAGCGCACCCCCCGGGACTTTCACCGGGGAGCTGTTTTTT.

Only one count was recorded for this clone. V and J are TRBV2 and TRBJ1-4; TRBD1 might be the D (6 bases). Trimming took 5 bases from V and 7 from J, leaving 14 bases between them. This CDR3 comprises 14 residues. Germline V lookup: CDR1 SNHLY, CDR2 FYNNEI. The CDR3 is CASSPDRGGEKLFF. CDR3 coding DNA: TGTGCCAGCAGTCCGGACAGAGGGGGTGAAAAACTGTTTTTT.

The rearrangement uses TRBV5-4 and TRBJ2-7, with 13 bases that match TRBD2. The CDR3 has 16 residues. The germline gives CDR1 SGHNT, CDR2 YYREEE (reference sequence). V lost 4 bases and J lost 5; bases outside the gene matches: 9. In DNA form, the CDR3 reads TGTGCCAGCAGCGCCCTACTAGCGGGAGGGCCGAACGAGCAGTACTTC. Translating it yields CASSALLAGGPNEQYF.

This chain connects TRBV11-2 to TRBJ2-2, with 7 bases matching TRBD2. The CDR3 covers 15 residues. CDR1 SGHAT and CDR2 FQNNGV come from the germline V gene. V lost 5 bases and J lost 1; bases outside the gene matches: 4. The CDR3 DNA reads TGTGCCAGCAGCCCGCTAGCGGTGAACACCGGGGAGCTGTTTTTT. This sequence encodes CASSPLAVNTGELFF.

The chain employs TRBV7-9 and TRBJ2-3, with TRBD2 as a possible D gene (7 bases). The CDR3 sequence is 16 residues long. V shed 0 bases and J shed 2 bases, with 12 bases lying between them. The germline V gene has CDR1 SEHNR and CDR2 FQNEAQ (reference sequence). CDR3 in DNA: TGTGCCAGCAGCTTAGCGGGGGGGGGCCACACAGATACGCAGTATTTT. It translates to CASSLAGGGHTDTQYF.